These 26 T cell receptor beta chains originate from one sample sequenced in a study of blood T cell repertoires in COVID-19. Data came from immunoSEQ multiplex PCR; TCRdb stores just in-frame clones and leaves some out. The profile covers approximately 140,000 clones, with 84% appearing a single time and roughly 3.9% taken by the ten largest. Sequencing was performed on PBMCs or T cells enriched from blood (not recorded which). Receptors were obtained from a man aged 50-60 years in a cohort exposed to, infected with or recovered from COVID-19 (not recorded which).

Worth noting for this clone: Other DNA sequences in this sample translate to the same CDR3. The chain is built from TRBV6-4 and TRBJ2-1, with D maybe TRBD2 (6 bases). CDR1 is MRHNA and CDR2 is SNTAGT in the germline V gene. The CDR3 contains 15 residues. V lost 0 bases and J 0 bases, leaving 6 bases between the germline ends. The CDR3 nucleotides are TGTGCCAGCAGTGACTCTAGCGGCTCCTACAATGAGCAGTTCTTC. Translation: CASSDSSGSYNEQFF.

DNA for the CDR3: TGTGCCAGCAGTGAAGCAGACAGCAGTGTCACTGAAGCTTTCTTT. This gives the protein CASSEADSSVTEAFF. The rearrangement joins TRBV2 to TRBJ1-1; a weak D match, TRBD1 (5 bases). CDR1 is SNHLY and CDR2 is FYNNEI in the germline V gene. Between the trimmed V and J ends, which lost 0 bases and 4 bases, there was a span of 12 bases. CDR3 length: 15 residues.

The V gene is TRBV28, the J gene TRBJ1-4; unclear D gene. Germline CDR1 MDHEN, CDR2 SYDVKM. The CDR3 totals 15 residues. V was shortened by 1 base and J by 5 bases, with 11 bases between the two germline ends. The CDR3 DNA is TGTGCCAGCAGTTTATTGGAGGGCTGGAATGAAAAACTGTTTTTT. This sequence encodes CASSLLEGWNEKLFF.

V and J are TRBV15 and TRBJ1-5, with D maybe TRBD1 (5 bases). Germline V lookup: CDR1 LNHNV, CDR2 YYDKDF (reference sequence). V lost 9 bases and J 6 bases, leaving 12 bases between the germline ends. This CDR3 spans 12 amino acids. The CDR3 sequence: CATRGGLQPQHF. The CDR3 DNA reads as TGTGCCACTCGGGGGGGACTTCAGCCCCAGCATTTT.

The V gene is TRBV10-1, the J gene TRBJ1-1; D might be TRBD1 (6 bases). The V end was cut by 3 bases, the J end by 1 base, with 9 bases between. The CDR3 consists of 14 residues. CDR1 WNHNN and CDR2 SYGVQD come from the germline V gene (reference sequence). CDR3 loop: CASSEGGTNTEAFF. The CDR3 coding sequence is TGCGCCAGCAGTGAAGGGGGTACGAACACTGAAGCTTTCTTT.

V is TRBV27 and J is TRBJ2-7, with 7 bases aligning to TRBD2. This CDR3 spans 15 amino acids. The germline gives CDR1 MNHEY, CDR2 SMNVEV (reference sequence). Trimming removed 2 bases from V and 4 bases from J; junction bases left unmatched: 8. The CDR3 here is CASSLAGLVIYEQYF. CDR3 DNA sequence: TGTGCCAGCAGTTTAGCTGGACTAGTCATTTACGAGCAGTACTTC.

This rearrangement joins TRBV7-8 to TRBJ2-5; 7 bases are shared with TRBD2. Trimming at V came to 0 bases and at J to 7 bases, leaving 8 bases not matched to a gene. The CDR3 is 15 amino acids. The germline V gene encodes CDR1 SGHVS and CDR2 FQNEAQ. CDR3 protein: CASSLAGGIWGTQYF. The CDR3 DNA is TGTGCCAGCAGCTTAGCGGGGGGGATCTGGGGGACCCAGTACTTC.

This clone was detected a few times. CDR3 amino acids: CASSPGTGGNQPQHF. Written as DNA, the CDR3 is TGTGCCAGTAGTCCCGGGACAGGGGGAAATCAGCCCCAGCATTTT. The gene calls are TRBV19 and TRBJ1-5, with 11 bases aligning to TRBD1. The CDR3 sequence is 15 residues long. In germline, CDR1 is LNHDA, CDR2 SQIVND (reference sequence). The junction had 4 bases not matched to a gene; V was cut back by 5 bases and J by 4 bases. The complete variable domain, with remaining parts taken from reference TRBV19 and TRBJ1-5, reads DGGITQSPKYLFRKEGQNVTLSCEQNLNHDAMYWYRQDPGQGLRLIYYSQIVNDFQKGDIAEGYSVSREKKESFPLTVTSAQKNPTAFYLCASSPGTGGNQPQHFGDGTRLSIL.

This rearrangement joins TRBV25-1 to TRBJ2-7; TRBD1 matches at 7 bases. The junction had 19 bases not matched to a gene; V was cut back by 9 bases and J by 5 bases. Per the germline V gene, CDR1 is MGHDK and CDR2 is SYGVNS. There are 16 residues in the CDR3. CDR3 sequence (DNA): TGTGCCAGTTCCCTAAGGGCTGACAGGGACCCCCACGAGCAGTACTTC. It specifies CASSLRADRDPHEQYF.

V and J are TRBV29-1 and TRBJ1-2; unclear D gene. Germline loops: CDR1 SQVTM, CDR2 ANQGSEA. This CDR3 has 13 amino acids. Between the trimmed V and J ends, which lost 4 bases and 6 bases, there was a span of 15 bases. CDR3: CSVVTGGGDGYTF. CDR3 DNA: TGCAGCGTTGTAACTGGAGGTGGTGATGGCTACACCTTC.

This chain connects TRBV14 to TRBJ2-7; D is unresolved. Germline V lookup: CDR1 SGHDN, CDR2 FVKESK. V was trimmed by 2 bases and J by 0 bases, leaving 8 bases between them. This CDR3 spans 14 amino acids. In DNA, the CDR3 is TGTGCCAGCAGCCAACGACGGAGCTCCTACGAGCAGTACTTC. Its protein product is CASSQRRSSYEQYF.

DNA of the CDR3: TGTGCCAGCAGCTTAGTGCTGGGGACTAGCGGGAGTAGGTACGAGCAGTACTTC. Its protein is CASSLVLGTSGSRYEQYF. The chain employs TRBV7-9 and TRBJ2-7, with 14 nucleotides matching TRBD2. Germline lookup yields CDR1 SEHNR and CDR2 FQNEAQ (reference sequence). CDR3 length: 18 residues. V was clipped by 1 base and J by 4 bases; unmatched bases: 9. Full variable domain (remainder filled in from reference TRBV7-9 and TRBJ2-7): DTGVSQNPRHKITKRGQNVTFRCDPISEHNRLYWYRQTLGQGPEFLTYFQNEAQLEKSRLLSDRFSAERPKGSFSTLEIQRTEQGDSAMYLCASSLVLGTSGSRYEQYFGPGTRLTVT.

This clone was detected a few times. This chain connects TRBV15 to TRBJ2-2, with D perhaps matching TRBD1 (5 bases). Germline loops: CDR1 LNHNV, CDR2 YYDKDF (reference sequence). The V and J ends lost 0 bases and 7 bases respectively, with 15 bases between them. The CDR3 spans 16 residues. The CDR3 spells CATSRESAIQGGELFF. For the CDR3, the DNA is TGTGCCACCAGCAGAGAATCGGCCATCCAGGGCGGGGAGCTGTTTTTT.

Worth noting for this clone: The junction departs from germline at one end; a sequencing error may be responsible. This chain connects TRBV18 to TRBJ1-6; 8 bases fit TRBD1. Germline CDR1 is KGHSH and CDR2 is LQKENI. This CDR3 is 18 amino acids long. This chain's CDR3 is CASSPRTGRRSYNSPLHF. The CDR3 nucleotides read TGTGCCAGCTCTCCACGGACAGGGAGGAGGTCCTATAATTCACCCCTCCACTTT. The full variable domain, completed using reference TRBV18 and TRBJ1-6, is NAGVMQNPRHLVRRRGQEARLRCSPMKGHSHVYWYRQLPEEGLKFMVYLQKENIIDESGMPKERFSAEFPKEGPSILRIQQVVRGDSAAYFCASSPRTGRRSYNSPLHFGNGTRLTVT.

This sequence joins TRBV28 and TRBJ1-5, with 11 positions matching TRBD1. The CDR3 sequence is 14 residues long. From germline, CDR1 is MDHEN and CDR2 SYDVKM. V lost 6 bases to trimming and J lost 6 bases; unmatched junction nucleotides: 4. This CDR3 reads CASSGQGAPQPQHF. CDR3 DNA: TGTGCCAGCAGCGGACAGGGGGCCCCTCAGCCCCAGCATTTT.

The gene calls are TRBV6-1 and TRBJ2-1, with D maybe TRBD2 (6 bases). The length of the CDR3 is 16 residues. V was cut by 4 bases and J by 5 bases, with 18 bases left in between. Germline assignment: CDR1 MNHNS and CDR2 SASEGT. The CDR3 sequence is CASSGWWGDRDNEQFF. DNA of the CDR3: TGTGCCAGCAGTGGGTGGTGGGGGGATCGAGACAATGAGCAGTTCTTC.

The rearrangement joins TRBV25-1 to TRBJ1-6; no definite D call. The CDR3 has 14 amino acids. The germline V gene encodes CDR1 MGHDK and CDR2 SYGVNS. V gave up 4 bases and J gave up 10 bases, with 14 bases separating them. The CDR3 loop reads CASSAPGFQSPLHF. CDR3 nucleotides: TGTGCCAGCAGTGCCCCCGGTTTTCAATCACCCCTCCACTTT. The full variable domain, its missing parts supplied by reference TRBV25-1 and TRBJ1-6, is EADIYQTPRYLVIGTGKKITLECSQTMGHDKMYWYQQDPGMELHLIHYSYGVNSTEKGDLSSESTVSRIRTEHFPLTLESARPSHTSQYLCASSAPGFQSPLHFGNGTRLTVT.

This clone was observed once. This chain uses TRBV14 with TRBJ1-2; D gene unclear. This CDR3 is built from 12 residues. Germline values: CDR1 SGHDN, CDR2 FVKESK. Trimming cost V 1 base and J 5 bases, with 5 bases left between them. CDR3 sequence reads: CASSQAAYGYTF. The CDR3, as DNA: TGTGCCAGCAGCCAAGCCGCGTATGGCTACACCTTC. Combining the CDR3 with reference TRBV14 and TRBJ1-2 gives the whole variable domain EAGVTQFPSHSVIEKGQTVTLRCDPISGHDNLYWYRRVMGKEIKFLLHFVKESKQDESGMPNNRFLAERTGGTYSTLKVQPAELEDSGVYFCASSQAAYGYTFGSGTRLTVV.

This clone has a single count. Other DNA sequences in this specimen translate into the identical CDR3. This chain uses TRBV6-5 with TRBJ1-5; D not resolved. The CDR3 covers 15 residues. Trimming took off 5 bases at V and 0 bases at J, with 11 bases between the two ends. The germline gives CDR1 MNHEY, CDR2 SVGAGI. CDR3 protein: CASSRGGPSNQPQHF. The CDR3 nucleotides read TGTGCCAGCAGTCGGGGTGGGCCTAGCAATCAGCCCCAGCATTTT.

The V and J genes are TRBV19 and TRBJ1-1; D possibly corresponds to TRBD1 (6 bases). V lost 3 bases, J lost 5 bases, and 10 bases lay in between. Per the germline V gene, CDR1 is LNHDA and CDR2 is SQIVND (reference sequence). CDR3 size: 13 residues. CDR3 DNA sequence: TGTGCCAGTAGTATCAGGGGCAGGACTGAAGCTTTCTTT. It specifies CASSIRGRTEAFF.

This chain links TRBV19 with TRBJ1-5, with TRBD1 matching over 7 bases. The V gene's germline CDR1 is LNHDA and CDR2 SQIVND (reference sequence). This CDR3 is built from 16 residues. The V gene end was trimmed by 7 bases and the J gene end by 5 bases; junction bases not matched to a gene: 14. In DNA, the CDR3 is TGTGCCAGTATTTCTCCGGGACAGAGATTCCATCAGCCCCAGCATTTT. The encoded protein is CASISPGQRFHQPQHF.

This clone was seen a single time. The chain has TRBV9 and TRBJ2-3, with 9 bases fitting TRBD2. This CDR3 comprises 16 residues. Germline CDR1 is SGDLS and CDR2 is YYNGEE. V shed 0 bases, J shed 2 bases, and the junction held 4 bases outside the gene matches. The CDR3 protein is CASSVEAGGLTDTQYF. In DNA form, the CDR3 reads TGTGCCAGCAGCGTAGAAGCGGGAGGCCTCACAGATACGCAGTATTTT.

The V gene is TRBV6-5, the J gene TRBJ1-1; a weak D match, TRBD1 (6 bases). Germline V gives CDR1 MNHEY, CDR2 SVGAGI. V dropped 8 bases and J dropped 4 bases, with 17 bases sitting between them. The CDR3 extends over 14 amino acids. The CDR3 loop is CASLRGPPITEAFF. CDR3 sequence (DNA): TGTGCCAGCCTCAGGGGTCCCCCGATCACTGAAGCTTTCTTT.

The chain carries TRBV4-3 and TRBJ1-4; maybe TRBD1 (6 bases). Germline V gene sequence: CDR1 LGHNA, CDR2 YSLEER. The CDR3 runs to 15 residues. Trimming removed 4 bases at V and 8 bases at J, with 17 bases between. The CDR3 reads CASSPETWGPEKLFF. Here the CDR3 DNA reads TGCGCCAGCAGCCCCGAGACGTGGGGGCCCGAAAAACTGTTTTTT.

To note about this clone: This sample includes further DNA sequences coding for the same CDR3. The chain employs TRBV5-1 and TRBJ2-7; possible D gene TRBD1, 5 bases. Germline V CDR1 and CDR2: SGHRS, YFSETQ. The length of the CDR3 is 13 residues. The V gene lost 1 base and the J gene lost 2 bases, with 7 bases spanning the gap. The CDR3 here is CASSLTGTYEQYF. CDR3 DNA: TGCGCCAGCAGCTTGACAGGAACCTACGAGCAGTACTTC.

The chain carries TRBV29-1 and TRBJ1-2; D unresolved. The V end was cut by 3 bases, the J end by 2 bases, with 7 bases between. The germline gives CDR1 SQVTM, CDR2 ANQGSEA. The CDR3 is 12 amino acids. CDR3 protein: CSVETRNYGYTF. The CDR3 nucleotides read TGCAGCGTTGAGACAAGAAACTATGGCTACACCTTC.